The 5 T cell receptor beta chains below all came from one sample that was sequenced in a study of blood T cell repertoires in COVID-19. Libraries were prepared by immunoSEQ multiplex PCR; TCRdb keeps only in-frame clonotypes and omits some of them. Found here are 150,000 to 200,000 clones, roughly 89% of them singletons; the top ten hold 0.8% to 1%. Sequencing input: peripheral blood. The origin of the receptors is a woman between 18 and 30 years old who had recovered from COVID-19.

The V gene is TRBV18, the J gene TRBJ2-5, with no clear D. Germline assignment: CDR1 KGHSH and CDR2 LQKENI. This CDR3 comprises 11 residues. V was shortened by 6 bases and J by 2 bases, with 4 bases between the two germline ends. The CDR3 DNA reads as TGTGCCAGCTCCCAACAAGAGACCCAGTACTTC. Protein: CASSQQETQYF.

There are many counts of this clone. V is TRBV10-1 and J is TRBJ2-7; D gene ambiguous. V gave up 4 bases and J gave up 5 bases, with 12 bases separating them. The germline V gene encodes CDR1 WNHNN and CDR2 SYGVQD (reference sequence). The CDR3 spans 13 residues. CDR3 loop: CASSGLTGDEQYV. In nucleotides, the CDR3 is TGCGCCAGCAGTGGACTGACCGGTGACGAGCAGTACGTC.

J is TRBJ2-5 and V is TRBV2; tentative D call: TRBD2 (7 bases). Looked up from germline, CDR1 is SNHLY and CDR2 is FYNNEI. V was clipped by 8 bases and J by 4 bases, with 14 bases between them. This CDR3 region has 13 residues. The CDR3: CASRGAPGETQYF. DNA for the CDR3: TGTGCCAGCCGGGGGGCCCCCGGAGAGACCCAGTACTTC.

The chain combines TRBV5-6 with TRBJ2-5; 10 nucleotides match TRBD2. V lost 4 bases to trimming and J lost 5 bases; unmatched junction nucleotides: 8. In germline, CDR1 is SGHDT, CDR2 YYEEEE. This CDR3 is 15 amino acids long. In nucleotides, the CDR3 is TGTGCCAGCAGCCCGGGACTAGCGATGACGGAGACCCAGTACTTC. It translates to CASSPGLAMTETQYF. The full variable domain, in which reference TRBV5-6 and TRBJ2-5 provide the parts outside the CDR3, is DAGVTQSPTHLIKTRGQQVTLRCSPKSGHDTVSWYQQALGQGPQFIFQYYEEEERQRGNFPDRFSGHQFPNYSSELNVNALLLGDSALYLCASSPGLAMTETQYFGPGTRLLVL.

The chain couples TRBV7-9 to TRBJ2-7; the match to TRBD2 covers 9 bases. With 5 bases clipped from V and 3 bases from J, the junction kept 8 bases outside the gene matches. The germline V gene has CDR1 SEHNR and CDR2 FQNEAQ (reference sequence). The CDR3 contains 15 residues. The CDR3 DNA is TGTGCCAGCAGCCCAAGCGGGGGGCTAAACTACGAGCAGTACTTC. Its translation: CASSPSGGLNYEQYF.